The TCR beta chain described here comes from a study of CD8+ T cells in alopecia areata. Across the whole study: Treatment comprised oral tofacitinib, 5 to 10 mg twice daily, in treated patients.

RNA, once extracted, was reverse transcribed into cDNA for use as the sequencing template. Assay used: immunoSEQ multiplex PCR; TCRdb lists only in-frame clones, some missing. The data show some 150,000 clones, with about 88% seen just once and approximately 13% held by the top ten. CDR1 and CDR2 (germline): SQVTM, ANQGSEA. The V end lost 6 bases, the J end lost 6 bases, and 11 bases lay between the germline ends. CDR3 length equals 11 residues. Study-wide results and caveats: Many expanded lesional clones stayed in scalp and blood while on tofacitinib. In lesional scalp, particularly from alopecia totalis/universalis, clonality was higher than in normal scalp.

The treatment is: oral pan-JAK inhibitor, 5-10 mg twice daily. For this clone: What it binds is unknown.

The chain recombines TRBV29-1 with TRBJ1-1; D is uncertain. This receptor was taken from a human donor with alopecia areata. This material consisted of CD8+ T cells sorted from blood, taken at week 4, from a patient treated with tofacitinib. As DNA, the CDR3 is TGCAGCGTGATCCGGGAGCCTGAAGCTTTCTTT. Translation gives CSVIREPEAFF.